The rows below give T cell receptor beta chains drawn from one sample of a study of CD8+ T cells in alopecia areata. Clones were sequenced by immunoSEQ multiplex PCR, and TCRdb holds only the in-frame ones, with some missing. Of over 150,000 clones in the sample, approximately 56% were seen once. The material was CD4+ T cells sorted from blood, obtained at week 4, from a patient treated with tofacitinib. The receptors were sampled from a human donor with alopecia areata. CDR3s leave out the opening cysteine and the closing phenylalanine or tryptophan.

V | CDR3
TRBV29-1 | SVEDLGGMTEAF
TRBV29-1 | SAAGGSGSYEQY
TRBV30 | ALGSGSPLH
TRBV11-1 | ASSLLGNQPQH
TRBV29-1 | SVGSGKETQY
TRBV5-6 | ASSLYVGTGNNSPLH
TRBV6-1 | ASSPSLDTQY
TRBV2 | ASSEGATTYGYT
TRBV2 | ASSRDRGNEQY
TRBV27 | ASSSARGPNEKLF
TRBV28 | ASSLKGTSYEQY
TRBV2 | ASSGQGVNEQF
TRBV30 | AWNGRSNYGYT
TRBV5-1 | ASSATGAGANVLT
TRBV11-2 | ASSPGLHYGYT
TRBV6-5 | ASTQGRGKAF
TRBV5-1 | ASSLATGDGKNTEAF
TRBV10-3 | AISHPGQVSTEAF
TRBV2 | ASSEGARGGTNEQF
TRBV27 | ASSLRRQGTEAF
TRBV29-1 | SVGDRGGYGYT
TRBV29-1 | SVPHPDRGFSSNYGYT
TRBV7-2 | ASSLDVLTEAF
TRBV30 | AWSRNAYPYGYT
TRBV25-1 | ASSDMGKETQY
TRBV6-5 | ASSYGTEQF
TRBV7-6 | ASSTGQGAGTEAF
TRBV7-3 | ASSTSSGGTGELF
TRBV27 | ASSFGWTEEKY
TRBV23-1 | ASSQLLPSTDTQY
TRBV28 | ASSLAWGRETQY
TRBV11-2 | ASSLSNQETQY
TRBV5-1 | ASSSITGAEKTQY
TRBV29-1 | SVEKLGEETQY
TRBV7-9 | ASSYQGGSYEQY